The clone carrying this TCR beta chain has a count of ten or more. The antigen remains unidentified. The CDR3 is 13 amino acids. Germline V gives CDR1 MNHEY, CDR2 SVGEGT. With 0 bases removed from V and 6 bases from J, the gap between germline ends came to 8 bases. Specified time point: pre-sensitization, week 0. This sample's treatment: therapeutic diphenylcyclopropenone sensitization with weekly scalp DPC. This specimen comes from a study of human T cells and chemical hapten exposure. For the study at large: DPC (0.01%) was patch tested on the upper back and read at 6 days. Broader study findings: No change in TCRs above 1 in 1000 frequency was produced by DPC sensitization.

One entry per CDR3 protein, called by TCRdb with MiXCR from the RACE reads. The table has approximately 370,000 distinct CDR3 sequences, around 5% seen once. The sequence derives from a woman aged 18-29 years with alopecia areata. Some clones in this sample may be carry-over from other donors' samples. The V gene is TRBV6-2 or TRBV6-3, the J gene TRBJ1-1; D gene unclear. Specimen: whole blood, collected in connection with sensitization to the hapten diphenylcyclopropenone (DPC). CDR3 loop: CASSYSPGSEAFF. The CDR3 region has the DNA TGTGCCAGCAGTTACTCTCCGGGGTCTGAAGCTTTCTTT.